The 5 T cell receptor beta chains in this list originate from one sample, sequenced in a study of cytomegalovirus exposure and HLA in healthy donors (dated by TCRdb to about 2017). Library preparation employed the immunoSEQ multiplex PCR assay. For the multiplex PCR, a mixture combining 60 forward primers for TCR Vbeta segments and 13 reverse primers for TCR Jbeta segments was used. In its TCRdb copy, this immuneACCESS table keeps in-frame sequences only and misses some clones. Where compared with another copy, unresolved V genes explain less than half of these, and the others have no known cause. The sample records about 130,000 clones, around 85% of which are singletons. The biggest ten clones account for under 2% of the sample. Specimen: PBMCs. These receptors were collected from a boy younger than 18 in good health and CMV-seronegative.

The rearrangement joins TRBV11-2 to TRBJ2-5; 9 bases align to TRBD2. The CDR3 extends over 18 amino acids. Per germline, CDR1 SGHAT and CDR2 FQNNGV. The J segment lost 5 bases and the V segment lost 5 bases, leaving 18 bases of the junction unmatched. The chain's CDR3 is CASSLGRGGRAGGETQYF. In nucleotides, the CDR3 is TGTGCCAGCAGCCTAGGGCGAGGCGGGAGGGCCGGGGGGGAGACCCAGTACTTC.

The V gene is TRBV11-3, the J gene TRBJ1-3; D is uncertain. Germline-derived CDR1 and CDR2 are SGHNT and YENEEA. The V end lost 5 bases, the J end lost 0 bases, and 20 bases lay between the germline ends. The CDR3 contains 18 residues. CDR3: CASSGEVSLGHSGNTIYF. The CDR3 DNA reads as TGTGCCAGCAGCGGGGAGGTGAGTTTGGGTCACTCTGGAAACACCATATATTTT. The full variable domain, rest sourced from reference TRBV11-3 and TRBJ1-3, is EAGVVQSPRYKIIEKKQPVAFWCNPISGHNTLYWYLQNLGQGPELLIRYENEEAVDDSQLPKDRFSAERLKGVDSTLKIQPAELGDSAVYLCASSGEVSLGHSGNTIYFGEGSWLTVV.

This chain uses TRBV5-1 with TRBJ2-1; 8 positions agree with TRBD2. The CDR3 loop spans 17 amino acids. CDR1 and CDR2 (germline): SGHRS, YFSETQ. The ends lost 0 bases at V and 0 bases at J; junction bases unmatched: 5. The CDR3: CASSLGGGGSSYNEQFF. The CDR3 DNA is TGCGCCAGCAGCTTGGGTGGCGGGGGGAGCTCCTACAATGAGCAGTTCTTC.

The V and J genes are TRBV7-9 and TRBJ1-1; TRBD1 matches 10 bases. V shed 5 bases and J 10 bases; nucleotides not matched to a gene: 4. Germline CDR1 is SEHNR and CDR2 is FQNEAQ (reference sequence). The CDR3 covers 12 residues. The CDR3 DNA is TGTGCCAGCAGCGACCGGGACAGGGGAGCTTTCTTT. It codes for CASSDRDRGAFF.

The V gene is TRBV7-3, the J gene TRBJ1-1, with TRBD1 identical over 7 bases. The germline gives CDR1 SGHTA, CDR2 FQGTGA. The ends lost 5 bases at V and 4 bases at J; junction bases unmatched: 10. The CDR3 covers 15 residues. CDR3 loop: CASSPAGTDPTEAFF. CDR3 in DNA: TGTGCCAGCAGCCCCGCCGGGACAGATCCCACTGAAGCTTTCTTT. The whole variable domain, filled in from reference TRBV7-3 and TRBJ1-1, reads GAGVSQTPSNKVTEKGKYVELRCDPISGHTALYWYRQSLGQGPEFLIYFQGTGAADDSGLPNDRFFAVRPEGSVSTLKIQRTERGDSAVYLCASSPAGTDPTEAFFGQGTRLTVV.